The clone carrying this T cell receptor (beta chain) was found many times. This specimen belongs to a study of molecular identifiers for immune sequencing clone quantification. One entry per CDR3 protein, called by TCRdb with MiXCR from the PCR reads. The table shows around 300,000 distinct CDR3 sequences, with roughly a quarter occurring only once. The germline gives CDR1 DFQATT, CDR2 SNEGSKA (reference sequence). The CDR3 loop spans 14 amino acids. V was trimmed by 3 bases and J by 4 bases, leaving 15 bases between them. The chain joins TRBV20-1 to TRBJ1-1; no clear D gene. The source of this sequence is a human donor in good health. Some libraries in this study had Jurkat cell RNA spiked in. Sequenced sample: naive CD8+ T cells from blood, with Jurkat cell RNA spiked in. Subset noted: FACS-sorted CD8+CD4-CCR7+CD45RA+ naive T cells. The CDR3 spells CSASPVKYGTEAFF. For the CDR3, the DNA is TGCAGTGCTAGCCCGGTTAAGTACGGCACTGAAGCTTTCTTT.